A single sample gave rise to the 17 T cell receptor beta chains below, sequenced in a study of T cells after yellow fever vaccination. MiXCR was run by TCRdb on the 5' RACE reads, yielding one entry per CDR3 protein. The data contain around 350,000 distinct CDR3 sequences, approximately 10% of them seen just once; the ten biggest clones take up 15% to 20%. Sequencing used PBMCs, obtained on the day of the first yellow fever vaccination. These receptors were obtained from a man between 18 and 35 years old who received the YFV17D yellow fever vaccine.

The chain combines TRBV7-9 with TRBJ1-1; TRBD1 matches 7 bases. Trimming took 5 bases from V and 11 from J; bases not matched to a gene: 8. Germline V gene lookup returns CDR1 SEHNR and CDR2 FQNEAQ (reference sequence). This CDR3 has 12 residues. Written as DNA, the CDR3 is TGTGCCAGCAGCCCCCAAGAGGGACAGGCTTTCTTT. Protein: CASSPQEGQAFF.

This clonotype showed up many times. This rearrangement joins TRBV7-2 to TRBJ2-6; D is ambiguous. Germline CDR1 and CDR2: SGHTA and FQGNSA. This CDR3 region has 13 residues. Written as DNA, the CDR3 is TGTGGGGCGAGATTCGCTGGGGCCAACGTCCTGACTTTC. This sequence encodes CGARFAGANVLTF.

This clonotype was detected many times. The J gene is TRBJ2-5, the V gene TRBV29-1; 8 nucleotides align to TRBD1. The V gene's germline CDR1 is SQVTM and CDR2 ANQGSEA. V trimming: 5 bases; J trimming: 4 bases; junction bases outside the gene matches: 12. The CDR3 extends over 15 amino acids. The CDR3 loop reads CSVSNWDRRGETQYF. The CDR3 DNA reads as TGCAGCGTTAGTAACTGGGACAGGAGGGGAGAGACCCAGTACTTC.

In this sample, this clonotype turned up a few times. The gene calls are TRBV4-1 and TRBJ1-4; D ambiguous. The CDR3 length is 14 residues. Trimming left V 3 bases short and J 5 bases short, with 10 bases between. Germline values: CDR1 MGHRA, CDR2 YSYEKL. CDR3 bases: TGCGCCAGCAGCCAGTACAGCCCAAATGAAAAACTGTTTTTT. Translated, it gives CASSQYSPNEKLFF.

This clonotype came up a few times. The V gene is TRBV20-1, the J gene TRBJ1-5; 9 bases align to TRBD1. The length of the CDR3 is 15 residues. CDR1 and CDR2 from the germline V gene are DFQATT and SNEGSKA (reference sequence). The V segment lost 5 bases and the J segment 6 bases; nucleotides outside the gene matches: 11. The CDR3 nucleotides read TGCAGTGCTTACCCGGGACAGGGTTATGCTCAGCCCCAGCATTTT. This translates into CSAYPGQGYAQPQHF.

This clonotype was seen more than once but under ten times. This chain connects TRBV6-5 to TRBJ2-1; D may be TRBD1 or TRBD2 (5 bases each). This CDR3 region has 15 residues. In germline, CDR1 is MNHEY, CDR2 SVGAGI. V lost 2 bases to trimming and J lost 6 bases, with 14 bases between them. The CDR3 sequence: CASSYGDPMTNEQFF. The CDR3 region has the DNA TGTGCCAGCAGTTACGGGGACCCCATGACCAATGAGCAGTTCTTC.

The sample holds a few counts of this clonotype. The chain combines TRBV5-1 with TRBJ2-5; tentatively, D is TRBD1 (5 bases). V was cut by 0 bases and J by 5 bases, with 14 bases left in between. Germline V CDR1 and CDR2: SGHRS, YFSETQ. The CDR3 consists of 15 residues. The CDR3 nucleotides are TGCGCCAGCAGCTTGGCCCTCCAGGGCGCCGAGACCCAGTACTTC. Its translation is CASSLALQGAETQYF.

This chain links TRBV7-9 with TRBJ2-4; 12 nucleotides match TRBD2. Germline V gives CDR1 SEHNR, CDR2 FQNEAQ (reference sequence). CDR3 length: 17 residues. V gave up 4 bases and J gave up 6 bases; unmatched junction bases: 10. The CDR3 nucleotides are TGTGCCAGCAGCTCCATGACTAGCGGGGGCCCCACAAACATTCAGTACTTC. Its protein product is CASSSMTSGGPTNIQYF.

In its sample, this clonotype was seen many times. CDR3 sequence: CASRPGQEGNTGELFF. CDR3 nucleotides: TGTGCCAGCAGACCCGGACAGGAGGGCAACACCGGGGAGCTGTTTTTT. The chain couples TRBV4-2 to TRBJ2-2, with D maybe TRBD1 (7 bases). Germline CDR1 LGHNA, CDR2 YNFKEQ. The length of the CDR3 is 16 residues. Trimming removed 6 bases from V and 2 bases from J, with 16 bases in between.

This chain joins TRBV5-1 and TRBJ2-3; the match to TRBD2 covers 9 bases. The CDR3 covers 14 residues. Germline V gene data show CDR1 as SGHRS and CDR2 as YFSETQ. V was clipped by 4 bases and J by 5 bases; unmatched bases: 5. The chain's CDR3 is CASSRSGGQDTQYF. CDR3 DNA sequence: TGCGCCAGCAGCCGCAGCGGGGGGCAAGATACGCAGTATTTT.

This chain uses TRBV4-1 with TRBJ2-7; D is unresolved. Germline CDR1 is MGHRA and CDR2 is YSYEKL. The CDR3 totals 13 residues. Trimming left V 2 bases short and J 6 bases short, with 11 bases between. The CDR3 loop is CASSQLVYGEQYF. The CDR3 DNA sequence: TGCGCCAGCAGCCAACTGGTATATGGCGAGCAGTACTTC.

This clonotype appeared many times. J is TRBJ2-5 and V is TRBV19; 9 bases agree with TRBD2. Germline V gives CDR1 LNHDA, CDR2 SQIVND (reference sequence). This CDR3 is built from 13 residues. This CDR3 is CASSFGLAETQYF. Written as DNA, the CDR3 is TGTGCTAGCAGCTTTGGACTAGCGGAGACCCAGTACTTC.

CDR3 region: CASSYGQLFYEQYF. Written as DNA, the CDR3 is TGTGCCAGCAGTTACGGGCAGCTATTCTACGAGCAGTACTTC. The chain joins TRBV6-5 to TRBJ2-7; D remains ambiguous. This CDR3 has 14 amino acids. V lost 2 bases and J lost 3, with 11 bases in between. CDR1 is MNHEY and CDR2 is SVGAGI in the germline V gene.

V usage is TRBV19 and J usage is TRBJ1-5, with D possibly TRBD1 on 5 matching bases. V shed 7 bases and J shed 6 bases, with 13 bases lying between them. This CDR3 region has 13 residues. CDR1 and CDR2 (germline): LNHDA, SQIVND (reference sequence). The CDR3 DNA is TGTGCCAGTACTGCGGGGGTGGGTCAGCCCCAGCATTTT. This gives the protein CASTAGVGQPQHF.

The rearrangement links TRBV3-1 to TRBJ2-6; a possible D gene is TRBD1 (6 bases). With 3 bases removed from V and 0 bases from J, the gap between germline ends came to 12 bases. The CDR3 consists of 17 residues. The germline V gene has CDR1 LGHDT and CDR2 YNNKEL (reference sequence). The CDR3 loop reads CASSQDTGSSGANVLTF. The CDR3 DNA follows: TGTGCCAGCAGCCAGGACACAGGGTCCTCTGGGGCCAACGTCCTGACTTTC.

Many counts were recorded for this clonotype. The chain carries TRBV12-3 or TRBV12-4 and TRBJ2-2; D gene uncertain. This CDR3 has 13 amino acids. With 6 bases removed from V and 4 bases from J, the gap between germline ends came to 9 bases. The CDR3 sequence is CASRSPGTGELFF. The CDR3 DNA reads as TGTGCCAGCAGATCCCCCGGCACCGGGGAGCTGTTTTTT.

The CDR3 DNA follows: TGTGCCAGCAGTTTATGGGGACTACCGAACACCGGGGAGCTGTTTTTT. It translates to CASSLWGLPNTGELFF. The chain carries TRBV27 and TRBJ2-2; 7 positions agree with TRBD2. The CDR3 runs 16 residues. V was clipped by 1 base and J by 0 bases; unmatched bases: 2. Germline V gene sequence: CDR1 MNHEY, CDR2 SMNVEV (reference sequence).